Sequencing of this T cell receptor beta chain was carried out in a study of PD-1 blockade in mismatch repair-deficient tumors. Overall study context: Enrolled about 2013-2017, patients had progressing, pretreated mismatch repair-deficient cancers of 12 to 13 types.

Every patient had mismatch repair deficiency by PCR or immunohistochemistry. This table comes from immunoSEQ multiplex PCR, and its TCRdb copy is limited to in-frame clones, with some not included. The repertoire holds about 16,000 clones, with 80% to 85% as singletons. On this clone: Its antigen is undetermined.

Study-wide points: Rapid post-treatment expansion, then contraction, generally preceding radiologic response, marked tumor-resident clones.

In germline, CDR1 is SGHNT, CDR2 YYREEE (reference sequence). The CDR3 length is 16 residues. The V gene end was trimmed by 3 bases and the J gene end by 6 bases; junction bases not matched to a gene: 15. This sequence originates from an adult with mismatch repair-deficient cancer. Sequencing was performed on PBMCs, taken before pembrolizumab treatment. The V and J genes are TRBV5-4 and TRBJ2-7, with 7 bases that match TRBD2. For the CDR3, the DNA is TGTGCCAGCAGCTCGACCCGGGGAGGGCTGATTAGCGAGCAGTACTTC. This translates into CASSSTRGGLISEQYF.